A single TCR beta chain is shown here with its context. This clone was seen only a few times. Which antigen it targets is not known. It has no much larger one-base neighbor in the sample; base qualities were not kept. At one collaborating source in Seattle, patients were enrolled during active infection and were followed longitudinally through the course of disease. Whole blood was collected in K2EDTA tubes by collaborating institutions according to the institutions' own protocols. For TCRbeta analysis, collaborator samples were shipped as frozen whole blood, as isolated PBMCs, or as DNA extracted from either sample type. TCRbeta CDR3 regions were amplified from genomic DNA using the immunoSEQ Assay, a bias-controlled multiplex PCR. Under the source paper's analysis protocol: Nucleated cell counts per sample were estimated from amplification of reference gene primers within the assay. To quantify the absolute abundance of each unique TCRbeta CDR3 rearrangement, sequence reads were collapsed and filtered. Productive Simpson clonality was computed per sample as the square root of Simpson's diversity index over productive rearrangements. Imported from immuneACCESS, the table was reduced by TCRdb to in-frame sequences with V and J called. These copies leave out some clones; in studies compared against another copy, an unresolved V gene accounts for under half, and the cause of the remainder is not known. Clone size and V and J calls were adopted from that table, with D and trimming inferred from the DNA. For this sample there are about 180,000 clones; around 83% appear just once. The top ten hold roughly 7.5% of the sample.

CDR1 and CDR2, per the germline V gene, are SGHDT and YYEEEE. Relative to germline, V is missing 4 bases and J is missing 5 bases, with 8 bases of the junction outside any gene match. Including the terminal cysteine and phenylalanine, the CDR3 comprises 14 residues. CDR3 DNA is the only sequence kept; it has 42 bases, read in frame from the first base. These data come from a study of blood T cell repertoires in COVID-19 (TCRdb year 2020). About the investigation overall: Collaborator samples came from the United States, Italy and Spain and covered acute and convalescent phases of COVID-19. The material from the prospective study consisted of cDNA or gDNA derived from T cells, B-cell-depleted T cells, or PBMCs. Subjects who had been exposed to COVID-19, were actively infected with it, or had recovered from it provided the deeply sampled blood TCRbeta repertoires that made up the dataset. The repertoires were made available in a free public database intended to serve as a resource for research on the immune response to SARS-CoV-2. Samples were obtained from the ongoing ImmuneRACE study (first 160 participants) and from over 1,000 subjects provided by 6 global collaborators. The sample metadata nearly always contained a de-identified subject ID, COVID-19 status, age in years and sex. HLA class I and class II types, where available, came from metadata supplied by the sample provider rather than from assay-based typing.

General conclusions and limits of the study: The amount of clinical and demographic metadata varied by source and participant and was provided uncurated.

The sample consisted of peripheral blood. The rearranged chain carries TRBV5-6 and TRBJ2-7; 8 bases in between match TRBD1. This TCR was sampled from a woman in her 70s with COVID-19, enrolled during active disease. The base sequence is TGTGCCAGCAGCCCTGGGACAGGAAAGGACGAGCAGTACTTC. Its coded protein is CASSPGTGKDEQYF.